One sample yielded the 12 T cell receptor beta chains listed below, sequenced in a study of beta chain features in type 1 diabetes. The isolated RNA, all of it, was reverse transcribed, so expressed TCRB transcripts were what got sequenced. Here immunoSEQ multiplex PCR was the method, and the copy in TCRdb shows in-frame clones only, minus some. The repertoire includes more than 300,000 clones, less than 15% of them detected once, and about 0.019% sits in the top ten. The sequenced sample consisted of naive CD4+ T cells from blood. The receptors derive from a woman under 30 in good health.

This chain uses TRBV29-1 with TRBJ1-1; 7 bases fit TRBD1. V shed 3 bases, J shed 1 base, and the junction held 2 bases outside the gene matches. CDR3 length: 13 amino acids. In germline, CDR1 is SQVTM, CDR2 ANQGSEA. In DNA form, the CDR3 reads TGCAGCGTTGACCGGGACAGGAACACTGAAGCTTTCTTT. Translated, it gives CSVDRDRNTEAFF.

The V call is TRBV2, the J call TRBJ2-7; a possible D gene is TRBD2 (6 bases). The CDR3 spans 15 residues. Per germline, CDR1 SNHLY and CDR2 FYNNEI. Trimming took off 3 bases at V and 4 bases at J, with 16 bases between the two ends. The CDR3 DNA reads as TGTGCCAGCAGTGATCTATTGGGGGGAACATACGAGCAGTACTTC. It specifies CASSDLLGGTYEQYF.

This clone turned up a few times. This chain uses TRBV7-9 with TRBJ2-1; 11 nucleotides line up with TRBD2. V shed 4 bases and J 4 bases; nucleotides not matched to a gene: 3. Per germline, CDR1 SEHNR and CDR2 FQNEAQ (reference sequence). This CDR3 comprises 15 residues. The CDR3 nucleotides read TGTGCCAGCAGCTCACTAGCGGGAGAGTACAATGAGCAGTTCTTC. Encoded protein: CASSSLAGEYNEQFF.

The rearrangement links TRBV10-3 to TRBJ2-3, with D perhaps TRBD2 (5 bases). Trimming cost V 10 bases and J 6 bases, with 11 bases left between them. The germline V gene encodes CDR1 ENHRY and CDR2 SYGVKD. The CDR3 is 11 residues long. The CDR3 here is CATNSVDTQYF. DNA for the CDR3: TGTGCCACCAATAGCGTCGATACGCAGTATTTT.

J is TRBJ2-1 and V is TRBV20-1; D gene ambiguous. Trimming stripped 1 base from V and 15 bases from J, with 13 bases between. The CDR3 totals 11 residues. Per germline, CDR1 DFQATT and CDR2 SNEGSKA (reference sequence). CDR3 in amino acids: CSARGSSLPFF. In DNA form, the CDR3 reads TGCAGTGCTAGAGGGTCGAGTCTTCCGTTCTTC.

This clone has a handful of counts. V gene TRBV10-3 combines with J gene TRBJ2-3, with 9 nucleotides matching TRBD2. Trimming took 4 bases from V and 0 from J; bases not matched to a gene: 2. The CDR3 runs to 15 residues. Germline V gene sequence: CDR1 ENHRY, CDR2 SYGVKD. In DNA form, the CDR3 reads TGTGCCATCAGTGCTCTAGCGGGGAGCACAGATACGCAGTATTTT. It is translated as CAISALAGSTDTQYF.

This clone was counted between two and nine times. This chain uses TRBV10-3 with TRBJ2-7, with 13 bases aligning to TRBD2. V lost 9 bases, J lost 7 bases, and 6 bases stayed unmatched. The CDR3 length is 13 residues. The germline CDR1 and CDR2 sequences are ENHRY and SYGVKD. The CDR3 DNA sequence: TGTGCCATACGACTAGCGGGAGGCGGGGAGCAGTACTTC. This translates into CAIRLAGGGEQYF.

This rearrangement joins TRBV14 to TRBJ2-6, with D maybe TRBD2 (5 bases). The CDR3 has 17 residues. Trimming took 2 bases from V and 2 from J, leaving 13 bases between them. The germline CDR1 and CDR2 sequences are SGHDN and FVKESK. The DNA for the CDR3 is TGTGCCAGCAGCCAAATAGAGGGTTCGCCTGGGGCCAACGTCCTGACTTTC. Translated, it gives CASSQIEGSPGANVLTF.

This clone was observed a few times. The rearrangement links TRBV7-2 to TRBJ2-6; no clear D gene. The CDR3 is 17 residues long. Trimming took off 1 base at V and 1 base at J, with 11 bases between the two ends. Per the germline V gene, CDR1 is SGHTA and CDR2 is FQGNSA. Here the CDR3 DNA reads TGTGCCAGCAGCTTAGTATCCTCAACTTCTGGGGCCAACGTCCTGACTTTC. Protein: CASSLVSSTSGANVLTF.

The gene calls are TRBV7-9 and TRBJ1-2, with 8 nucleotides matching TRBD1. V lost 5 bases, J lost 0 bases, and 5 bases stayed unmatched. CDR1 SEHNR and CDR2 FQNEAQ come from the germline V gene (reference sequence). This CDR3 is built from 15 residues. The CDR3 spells CASSPRQGPNYGYTF. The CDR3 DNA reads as TGTGCCAGCAGCCCCCGACAGGGGCCTAACTATGGCTACACCTTC.

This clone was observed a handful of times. DNA for the CDR3: TGTGCCAGCAGCTTATTTATCGGGACAGGGAGTAACATTCAGTACTTC. It specifies CASSLFIGTGSNIQYF. The chain couples TRBV7-9 to TRBJ2-4, with TRBD1 matching 9 bases. V shed 2 bases and J 7 bases; nucleotides not matched to a gene: 9. The germline V gene encodes CDR1 SEHNR and CDR2 FQNEAQ (reference sequence). The CDR3 has 16 residues.

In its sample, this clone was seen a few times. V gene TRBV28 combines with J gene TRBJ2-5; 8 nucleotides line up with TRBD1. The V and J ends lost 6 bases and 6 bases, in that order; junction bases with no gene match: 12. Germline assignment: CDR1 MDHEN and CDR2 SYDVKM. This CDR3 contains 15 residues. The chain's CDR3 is CASSPRTGRIKTQYF. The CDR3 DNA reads TGTGCCAGCAGCCCCAGGACAGGGAGAATTAAGACCCAGTACTTC.